These 14 T cell receptor beta chains share one sample of origin, sequenced in a study of cytomegalovirus exposure and HLA in healthy donors. The PCR employed 60 Vbeta primers together with 13 Jbeta primers. The repertoire was sequenced with immunoSEQ multiplex PCR; TCRdb's copy has only in-frame clones and lacks some. The data hold roughly 110,000 clones, with about 64% observed a single time. Sequencing was done on a sample of PBMCs. Source of these receptors: a female donor in good health and CMV-seronegative.

The chain employs TRBV7-2 and TRBJ2-7, with D maybe TRBD2 (6 bases). There are 14 residues in the CDR3. Germline CDR1 is SGHTA and CDR2 is FQGNSA. V was trimmed by 1 base and J by 4 bases, leaving 11 bases between them. The CDR3 spells CASSLDPGAYEQYF. DNA for the CDR3: TGTGCCAGCAGCTTAGACCCGGGAGCTTACGAGCAGTACTTC.

The chain uses TRBV19 and TRBJ2-1; TRBD1 agrees at 8 bases. V dropped 2 bases and J dropped 6; count of bases not matched to a gene: 3. Germline loops: CDR1 LNHDA, CDR2 SQIVND (reference sequence). There are 14 residues in the CDR3. CDR3 sequence: CASSILTGVNEQFF. CDR3 DNA: TGTGCCAGTAGTATATTGACAGGGGTCAATGAGCAGTTCTTC. Looking up the rest from reference TRBV19 and TRBJ2-1 gives the full variable domain: DGGITQSPKYLFRKEGQNVTLSCEQNLNHDAMYWYRQDPGQGLRLIYYSQIVNDFQKGDIAEGYSVSREKKESFPLTVTSAQKNPTAFYLCASSILTGVNEQFFGPGTRLTVL.

This clone occurred a few times. This chain links TRBV9 with TRBJ2-6; maybe TRBD2 (6 bases). Germline-derived CDR1 and CDR2 are SGDLS and YYNGEE. The CDR3 runs 19 residues. Trimming left V 0 bases short and J 0 bases short, with 16 bases between. This CDR3 is CASSVARGVDLSGANVLTF. The CDR3 DNA follows: TGTGCCAGCAGCGTAGCCCGCGGGGTCGACCTCTCTGGGGCCAACGTCCTGACTTTC. Full variable domain (missing parts from reference TRBV9 and TRBJ2-6): DSGVTQTPKHLITATGQRVTLRCSPRSGDLSVYWYQQSLDQGLQFLIQYYNGEERAKGNILERFSAQQFPDLHSELNLSSLELGDSALYFCASSVARGVDLSGANVLTFGAGSRLTVL.

The chain employs TRBV6-4 and TRBJ2-1, with 14 bases that match TRBD2. The junction had 12 bases not matched to a gene; V was cut back by 6 bases and J by 8 bases. Germline loops: CDR1 MRHNA, CDR2 SNTAGT. The CDR3 loop spans 17 amino acids. The CDR3 DNA reads as TGTGCCAGCAGCCCACTTCTCCGACTAGCGGGAGGGGATGAGCAGTTCTTC. It codes for CASSPLLRLAGGDEQFF.

The chain has TRBV7-8 and TRBJ1-2; 8 nucleotides line up with TRBD1. CDR1 and CDR2 from the germline V gene are SGHVS and FQNEAQ. The CDR3 is 14 residues long. V shed 1 base and J 7 bases; nucleotides not matched to a gene: 5. The CDR3 here is CASSLGQGSSGYTF. Written as DNA, the CDR3 is TGTGCCAGCAGCTTAGGACAGGGGTCTTCTGGCTACACCTTC.

The CDR3 here is CASSLVGATDTQYF. The DNA of the CDR3 is TGTGCCAGCAGCTTAGTGGGGGCGACAGATACGCAGTATTTT. This chain joins TRBV7-2 and TRBJ2-3; D might be TRBD1 (6 bases). V was pared by 1 base and J by 3 bases, with 8 bases between. Germline V lookup: CDR1 SGHTA, CDR2 FQGNSA. This CDR3 comprises 14 residues.

This clone was seen more than once but under ten times. The genes are TRBV2 and TRBJ2-3, with TRBD2 matching 13 bases. Germline lookup yields CDR1 SNHLY and CDR2 FYNNEI. The CDR3 runs to 15 residues. V was clipped by 5 bases and J by 4 bases; unmatched bases: 3. The CDR3 is CASSRGLAGPDTQYF. The CDR3 coding sequence is TGTGCCAGCAGTCGGGGACTAGCGGGACCAGATACGCAGTATTTT.

Concerning this clone itself: Distinct nucleotide sequences in the sample also encode this CDR3. The chain uses TRBV11-2 and TRBJ1-3, with 7 positions matching TRBD1. Unmatched junction bases numbered 3, after V lost 4 bases and J lost 3 bases. There are 14 residues in the CDR3. Germline V lookup: CDR1 SGHAT, CDR2 FQNNGV. CDR3 amino acids: CASSSGGSGNTIYF. The CDR3, as DNA: TGTGCCAGCAGCTCAGGGGGTAGTGGAAACACCATATATTTT.

The V call is TRBV30, the J call TRBJ1-1; no definite D call. The V gene's germline CDR1 is GTSNPN and CDR2 SVGIG (reference sequence). Between the trimmed V and J ends, which lost 4 bases and 0 bases, there was a span of 9 bases. This CDR3 comprises 13 residues. CDR3 sequence: CAWMARLNTEAFF. The CDR3 DNA reads as TGTGCCTGGATGGCCAGGTTGAACACTGAAGCTTTCTTT.

The chain couples TRBV9 to TRBJ2-2, with TRBD2 identical over 12 bases. J lost 4 bases, V lost 3 bases, and 1 base had no gene match. This CDR3 comprises 15 residues. Germline CDR1 is SGDLS and CDR2 is YYNGEE. This CDR3 is CASSEGLAGTGELFF. The CDR3 region has the DNA TGTGCCAGCAGCGAGGGACTAGCGGGCACCGGGGAGCTGTTTTTT.

This clone came up a few times. The gene calls are TRBV5-1 and TRBJ1-1; TRBD1 might be the D (6 bases). The V gene's germline CDR1 is SGHRS and CDR2 YFSETQ. V was pared by 2 bases and J by 5 bases, with 13 bases between. There are 14 residues in the CDR3. The CDR3 protein is CASSLGSGDTEAFF. The CDR3 DNA follows: TGCGCCAGCAGCTTAGGTTCAGGGGATACTGAAGCTTTCTTT.

This clone was seen a handful of times. The J gene is TRBJ2-7, the V gene TRBV29-1, with a possible D match to TRBD2 (6 bases). V lost 7 bases and J 6 bases, leaving 16 bases between the germline ends. The CDR3 has 12 amino acids. Germline V gene data show CDR1 as SQVTM and CDR2 as ANQGSEA. The CDR3 region is CSGSAGNGEQYF. CDR3 coding DNA: TGCAGCGGGAGCGCGGGGAATGGCGAGCAGTACTTC.

The rearrangement links TRBV7-9 to TRBJ2-1; 7 positions agree with TRBD2. The CDR3 has 13 amino acids. The V gene end was trimmed by 1 base and the J gene end by 9 bases; junction bases not matched to a gene: 3. Germline lookup yields CDR1 SEHNR and CDR2 FQNEAQ (reference sequence). The CDR3 sequence is CASSLVSSGEQFF. CDR3 sequence (DNA): TGTGCCAGCAGCTTAGTGTCTAGCGGTGAGCAGTTCTTC.

The chain links TRBV19 to TRBJ2-2, with 7 positions matching TRBD1. CDR3 size: 16 residues. Germline assignment: CDR1 LNHDA and CDR2 SQIVND (reference sequence). V shed 5 bases, J shed 3 bases, and the junction held 9 bases outside the gene matches. As DNA, the CDR3 is TGTGCCAGTAGTTTGGGACAGAGGCTCGACACCGGGGAGCTGTTTTTT. Translated, it gives CASSLGQRLDTGELFF.